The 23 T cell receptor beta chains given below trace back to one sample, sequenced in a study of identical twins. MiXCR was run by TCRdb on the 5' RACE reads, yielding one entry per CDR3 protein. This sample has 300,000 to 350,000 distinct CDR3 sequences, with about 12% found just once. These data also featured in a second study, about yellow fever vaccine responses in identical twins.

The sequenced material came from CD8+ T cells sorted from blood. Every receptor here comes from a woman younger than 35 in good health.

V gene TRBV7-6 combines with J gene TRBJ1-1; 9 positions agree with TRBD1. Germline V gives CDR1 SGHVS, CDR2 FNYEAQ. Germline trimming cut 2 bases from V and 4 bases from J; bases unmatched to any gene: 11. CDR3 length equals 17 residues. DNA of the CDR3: TGTGCCAGCAGCTTAACCGGGACAGGGTTCGAGATCACTGAAGCTTTCTTT. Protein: CASSLTGTGFEITEAFF.

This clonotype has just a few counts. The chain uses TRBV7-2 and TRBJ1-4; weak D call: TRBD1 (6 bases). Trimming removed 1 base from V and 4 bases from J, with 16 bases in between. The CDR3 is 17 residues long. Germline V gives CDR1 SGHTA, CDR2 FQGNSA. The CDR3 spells CASSLVGGPQYNEKLFF. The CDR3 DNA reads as TGTGCCAGCAGCTTAGTTGGGGGCCCGCAGTATAATGAAAAACTGTTTTTT.

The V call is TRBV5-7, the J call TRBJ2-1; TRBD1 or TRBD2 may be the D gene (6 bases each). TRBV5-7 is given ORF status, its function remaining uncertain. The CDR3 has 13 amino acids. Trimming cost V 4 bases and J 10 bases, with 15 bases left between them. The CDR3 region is CASSPGGGCEQFF. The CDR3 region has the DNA TGTGCCAGCAGCCCCGGGGGCGGGTGCGAGCAGTTCTTC.

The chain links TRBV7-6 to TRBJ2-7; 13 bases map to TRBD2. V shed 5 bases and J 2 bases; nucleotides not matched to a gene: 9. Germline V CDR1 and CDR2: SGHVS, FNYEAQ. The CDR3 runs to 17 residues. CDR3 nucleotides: TGTGCCAGCAGCCCACGGACTAGCGGGAGTGCCCCCTACGAGCAGTACTTC. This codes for CASSPRTSGSAPYEQYF. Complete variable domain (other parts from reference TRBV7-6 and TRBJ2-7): GAGVSQSPRYKVTKRGQDVALRCDPISGHVSLYWYRQALGQGPEFLTYFNYEAQQDKSGLPNDRFSAERPEGSISTLTIQRTEQRDSAMYRCASSPRTSGSAPYEQYFGPGTRLTVT.

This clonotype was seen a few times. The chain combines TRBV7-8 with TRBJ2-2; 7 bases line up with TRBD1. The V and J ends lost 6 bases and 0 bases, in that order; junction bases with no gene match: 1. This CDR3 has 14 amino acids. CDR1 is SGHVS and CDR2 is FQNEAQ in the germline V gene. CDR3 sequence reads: CASRGTANTGELFF. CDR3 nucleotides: TGTGCCAGCAGGGGGACAGCGAACACCGGGGAGCTGTTTTTT.

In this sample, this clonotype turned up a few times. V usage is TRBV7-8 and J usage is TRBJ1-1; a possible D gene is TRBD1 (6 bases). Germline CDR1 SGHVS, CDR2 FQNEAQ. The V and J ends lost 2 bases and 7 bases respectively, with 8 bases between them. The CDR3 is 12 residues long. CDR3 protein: CASSLTGLEAFF. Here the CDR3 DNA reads TGTGCCAGCAGCTTAACAGGGCTTGAAGCTTTCTTT.

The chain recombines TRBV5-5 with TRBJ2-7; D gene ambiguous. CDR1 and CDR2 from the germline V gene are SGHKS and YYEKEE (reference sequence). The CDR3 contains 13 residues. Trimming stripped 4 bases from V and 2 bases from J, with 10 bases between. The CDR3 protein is CASSPPAAYEQYV. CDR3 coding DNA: TGTGCCAGCAGCCCCCCGGCGGCCTACGAGCAGTACGTC.

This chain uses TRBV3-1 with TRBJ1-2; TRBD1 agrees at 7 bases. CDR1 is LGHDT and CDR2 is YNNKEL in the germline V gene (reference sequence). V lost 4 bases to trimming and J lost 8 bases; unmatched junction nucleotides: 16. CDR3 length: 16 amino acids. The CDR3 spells CASSPALQGPFEGYTF. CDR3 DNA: TGTGCCAGCAGCCCCGCTCTACAGGGGCCCTTCGAGGGCTACACCTTC.

The CDR3 spells CSARDELAGGNEQFF. The CDR3 DNA sequence: TGCAGTGCTAGAGACGAGCTAGCGGGTGGCAATGAGCAGTTCTTC. This rearrangement joins TRBV20-1 to TRBJ2-1, with 8 bases aligning to TRBD2. This CDR3 comprises 15 residues. Germline loops: CDR1 DFQATT, CDR2 SNEGSKA (reference sequence). Trimming at V came to 0 bases and at J to 6 bases, leaving 7 bases not matched to a gene.

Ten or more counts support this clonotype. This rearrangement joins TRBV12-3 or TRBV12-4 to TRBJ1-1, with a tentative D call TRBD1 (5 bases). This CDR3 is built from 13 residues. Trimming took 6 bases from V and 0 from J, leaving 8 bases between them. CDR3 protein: CASSLGVNTEAFF. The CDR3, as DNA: TGTGCCAGCAGCTTGGGGGTGAACACTGAAGCTTTCTTT.

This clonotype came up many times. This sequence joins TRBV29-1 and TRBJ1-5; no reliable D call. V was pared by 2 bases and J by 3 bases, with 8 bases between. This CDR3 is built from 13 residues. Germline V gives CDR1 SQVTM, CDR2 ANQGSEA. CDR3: CSVESGYNQPQHF. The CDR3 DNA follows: TGCAGCGTTGAATCCGGCTACAATCAGCCCCAGCATTTT.

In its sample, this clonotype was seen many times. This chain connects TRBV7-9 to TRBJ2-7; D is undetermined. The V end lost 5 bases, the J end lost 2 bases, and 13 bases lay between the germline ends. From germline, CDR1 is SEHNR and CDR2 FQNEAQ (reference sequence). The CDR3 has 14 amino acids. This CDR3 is CASSLRAGAYEQYF. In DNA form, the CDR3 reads TGTGCCAGCAGCCTTCGCGCAGGAGCCTACGAGCAGTACTTC. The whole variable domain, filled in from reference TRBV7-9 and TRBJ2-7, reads DTGVSQNPRHKITKRGQNVTFRCDPISEHNRLYWYRQTLGQGPEFLTYFQNEAQLEKSRLLSDRFSAERPKGSFSTLEIQRTEQGDSAMYLCASSLRAGAYEQYFGPGTRLTVT.

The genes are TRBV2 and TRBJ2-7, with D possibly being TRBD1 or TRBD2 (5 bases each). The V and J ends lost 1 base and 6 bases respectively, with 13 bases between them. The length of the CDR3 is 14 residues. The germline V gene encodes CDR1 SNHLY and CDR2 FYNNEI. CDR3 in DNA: TGTGCCAGCAGTGAAGAATGGGGACGAAGCGAGCAGTACGTC. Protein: CASSEEWGRSEQYV.

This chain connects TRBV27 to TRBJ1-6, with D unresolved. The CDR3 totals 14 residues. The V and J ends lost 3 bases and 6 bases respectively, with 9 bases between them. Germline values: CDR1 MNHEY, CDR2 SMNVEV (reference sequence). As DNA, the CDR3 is TGTGCCAGCAGTTTGGTACAGTTTAATTCACCCCTCCACTTT. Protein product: CASSLVQFNSPLHF.

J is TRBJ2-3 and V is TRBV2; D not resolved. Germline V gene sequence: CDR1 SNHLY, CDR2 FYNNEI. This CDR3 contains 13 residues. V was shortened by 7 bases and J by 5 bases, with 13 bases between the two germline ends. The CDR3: CASIKGLGDTQYF. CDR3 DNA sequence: TGTGCCAGCATCAAGGGTCTAGGAGATACGCAGTATTTT.

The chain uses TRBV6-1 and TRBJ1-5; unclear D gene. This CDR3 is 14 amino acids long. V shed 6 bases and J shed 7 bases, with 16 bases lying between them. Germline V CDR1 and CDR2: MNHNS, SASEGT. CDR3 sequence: CASRESTDLQPQHF. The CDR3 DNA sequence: TGTGCCAGCAGGGAAAGCACAGATTTACAGCCCCAGCATTTT.

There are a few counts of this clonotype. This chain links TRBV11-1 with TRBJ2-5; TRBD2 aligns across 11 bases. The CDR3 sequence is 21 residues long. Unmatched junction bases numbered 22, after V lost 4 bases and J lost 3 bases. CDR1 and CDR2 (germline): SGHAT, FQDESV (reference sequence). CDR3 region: CASSSPVVPSGGSYIEETQYF. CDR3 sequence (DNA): TGTGCCAGCAGCTCCCCGGTGGTTCCTAGCGGGGGGTCTTACATCGAAGAGACCCAGTACTTC.

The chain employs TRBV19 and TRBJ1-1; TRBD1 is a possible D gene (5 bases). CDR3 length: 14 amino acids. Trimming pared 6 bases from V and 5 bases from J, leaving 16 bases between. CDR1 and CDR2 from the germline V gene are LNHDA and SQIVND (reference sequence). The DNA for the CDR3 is TGTGCCAGTAGGCTAGGGGACCGGGAGACTGAAGCTTTCTTT. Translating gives CASRLGDRETEAFF.

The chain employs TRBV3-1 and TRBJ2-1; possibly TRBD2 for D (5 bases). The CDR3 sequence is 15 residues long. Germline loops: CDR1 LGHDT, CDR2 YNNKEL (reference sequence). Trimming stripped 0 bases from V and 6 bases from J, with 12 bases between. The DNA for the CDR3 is TGTGCCAGCAGCCAAGACGTCGGCGGAGGCAATGAGCAGTTCTTC. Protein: CASSQDVGGGNEQFF.

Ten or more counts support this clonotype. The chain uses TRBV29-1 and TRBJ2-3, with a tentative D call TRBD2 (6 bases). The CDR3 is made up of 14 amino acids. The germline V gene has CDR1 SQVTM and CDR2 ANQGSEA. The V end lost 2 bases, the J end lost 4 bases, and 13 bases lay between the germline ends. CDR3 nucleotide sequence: TGCAGCGTTGAAAGTGTGCGGGGCCCAGATACGCAGTATTTT. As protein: CSVESVRGPDTQYF.

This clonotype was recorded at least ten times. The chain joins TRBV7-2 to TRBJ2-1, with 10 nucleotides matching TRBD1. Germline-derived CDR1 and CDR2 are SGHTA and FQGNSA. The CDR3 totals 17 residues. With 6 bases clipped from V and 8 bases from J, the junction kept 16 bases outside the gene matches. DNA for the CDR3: TGTGCCAGCAGTGCTGTAGTCGGGATCGGGACAGGGGATGAGCAGTTCTTC. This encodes CASSAVVGIGTGDEQFF.

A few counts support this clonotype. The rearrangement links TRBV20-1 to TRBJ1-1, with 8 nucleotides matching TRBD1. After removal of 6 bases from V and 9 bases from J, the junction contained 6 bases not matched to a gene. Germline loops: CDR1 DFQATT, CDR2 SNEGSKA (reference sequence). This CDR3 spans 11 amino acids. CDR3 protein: CSAWTGSQAFF. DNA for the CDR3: TGCAGTGCCTGGACAGGGTCACAAGCTTTCTTT.

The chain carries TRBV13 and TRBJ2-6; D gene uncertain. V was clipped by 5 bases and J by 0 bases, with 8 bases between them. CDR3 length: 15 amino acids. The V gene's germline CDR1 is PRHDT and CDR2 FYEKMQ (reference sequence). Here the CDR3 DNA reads TGTGCCAGCAGCCGAAGGGTCTCTGGGGCCAACGTCCTGACTTTC. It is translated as CASSRRVSGANVLTF.